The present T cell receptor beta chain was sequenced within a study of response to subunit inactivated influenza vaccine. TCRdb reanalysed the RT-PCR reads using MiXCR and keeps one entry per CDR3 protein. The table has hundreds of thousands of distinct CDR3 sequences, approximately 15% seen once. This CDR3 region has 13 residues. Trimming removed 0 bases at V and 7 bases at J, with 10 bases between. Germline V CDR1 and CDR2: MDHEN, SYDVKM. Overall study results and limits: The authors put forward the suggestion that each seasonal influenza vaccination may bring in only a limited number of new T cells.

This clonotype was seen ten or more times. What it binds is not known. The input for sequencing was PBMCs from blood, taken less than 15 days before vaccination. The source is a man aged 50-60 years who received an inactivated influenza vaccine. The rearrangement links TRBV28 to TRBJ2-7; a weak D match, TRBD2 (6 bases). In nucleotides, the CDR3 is TGTGCCAGCAGTTTATGGGGCGGGACGGAGCAGTACTTC. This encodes CASSLWGGTEQYF.